The 30 T cell receptor beta chains reported below all come from one sample, sequenced in a study of shared clonotypes between healthy human individuals. Repertoires were generated with immunoSEQ multiplex PCR, while TCRdb's copy carries only in-frame clones and drops some. The data show roughly 2.2 million clones, under 95% seen once. The sample taken for sequencing was naive CD4+ T cells from PBMCs. This sample's subset: CD45RA+ positively selected. These receptors were collected from a man younger than 30 in good health. Some clones in this sample may be carry-over from other donors' samples.

The gene calls are TRBV5-1 and TRBJ1-2; the D gene is possibly TRBD1 (5 bases). The V gene lost 4 bases and the J gene lost 2 bases, with 15 bases spanning the gap. The CDR3 length is 15 residues. Germline loops: CDR1 SGHRS, CDR2 YFSETQ. The CDR3 sequence is CASSVTVGRNYGYTF. For the CDR3, the DNA is TGCGCCAGCAGCGTGACAGTGGGGAGGAACTATGGCTACACCTTC.

This clone was picked up one time. The chain combines TRBV19 with TRBJ1-4, with 7 bases fitting TRBD1. V was clipped by 8 bases and J by 8 bases; unmatched bases: 8. CDR1 and CDR2 (germline): LNHDA, SQIVND (reference sequence). The CDR3 spans 13 residues. The CDR3 sequence: CASQQGLKEKLFF. The CDR3 DNA reads as TGTGCCAGTCAACAGGGGCTAAAGGAAAAACTGTTTTTT.

The chain is built from TRBV28 and TRBJ1-4, with D perhaps TRBD1 (6 bases). Per germline, CDR1 MDHEN and CDR2 SYDVKM. Trimming pared 5 bases from V and 5 bases from J, leaving 12 bases between. The CDR3 has 14 residues. CDR3 amino acids: CASSPGGQNEKLFF. For the CDR3, the DNA is TGTGCCAGCAGTCCCGGGGGCCAAAATGAAAAACTGTTTTTT.

The chain joins TRBV6-4 to TRBJ2-4, with 14 bases that match TRBD2. The V gene end was trimmed by 2 bases and the J gene end by 3 bases; junction bases not matched to a gene: 3. The CDR3 spans 17 residues. CDR1 and CDR2 (germline): MRHNA, SNTAGT. This CDR3 is CASSDLTSGRDKNIQYF. For the CDR3, the DNA is TGTGCCAGCAGTGACCTGACTAGCGGGAGGGACAAAAACATTCAGTACTTC.

The chain couples TRBV18 to TRBJ1-3; 7 nucleotides align to TRBD1. Germline V gene sequence: CDR1 KGHSH, CDR2 LQKENI. The CDR3 spans 15 residues. J was trimmed by 4 bases and V by 3 bases; bases with no gene match: 6. The CDR3 spells CASSPGTDQGNTIYF. In nucleotides, the CDR3 is TGTGCCAGCTCACCGGGGACAGACCAAGGAAACACCATATATTTT.

The chain uses TRBV20-1 and TRBJ2-1; D gene unclear. Germline assignment: CDR1 DFQATT and CDR2 SNEGSKA (reference sequence). The CDR3 extends over 11 amino acids. V was pared by 7 bases and J by 6 bases, with 10 bases between. The CDR3: CSVSLPNEQFF. CDR3 nucleotide sequence: TGCAGTGTCAGCCTCCCCAATGAGCAGTTCTTC.

This chain links TRBV7-2 with TRBJ1-2; TRBD1 might be the D (6 bases). Germline V gene sequence: CDR1 SGHTA, CDR2 FQGNSA. Trimming cost V 4 bases and J 4 bases, with 16 bases left between them. This CDR3 spans 15 amino acids. The CDR3 spells CASSYGQIPSYGYTF. Written as DNA, the CDR3 is TGTGCCAGCAGCTACGGACAGATCCCTTCCTATGGCTACACCTTC.

This clone was recorded once. This chain's CDR3 is CASSLVAISSYNEQFF. DNA of the CDR3: TGTGCCAGCAGCTTAGTTGCGATAAGCTCCTACAATGAGCAGTTCTTC. The chain recombines TRBV11-2 with TRBJ2-1; D gene ambiguous. V lost 1 base and J lost 0, with 10 bases in between. Germline CDR1 reads SGHAT; CDR2 reads FQNNGV. This CDR3 comprises 16 residues.

Concerning this clone itself: Other nucleotide sequences from this sample produce the same CDR3. The rearrangement joins TRBV5-1 to TRBJ2-1; tentative D call: TRBD2 (6 bases). V lost 4 bases, J lost 0 bases, and 11 bases lay in between. Germline CDR1 reads SGHRS; CDR2 reads YFSETQ. The length of the CDR3 is 15 residues. The CDR3 here is CASSSGGPSYNEQFF. CDR3 bases: TGCGCCAGCAGCAGTGGAGGGCCCTCCTACAATGAGCAGTTCTTC.

V and J are TRBV19 and TRBJ2-7, with TRBD2 matching over 7 bases. CDR3 length equals 15 residues. V shed 2 bases, J shed 4 bases, and the junction held 8 bases outside the gene matches. Germline CDR1 LNHDA, CDR2 SQIVND (reference sequence). The CDR3 coding sequence is TGTGCCAGTAGTATAAGTACGGGAGGCTGGTACGAGCAGTACTTC. Its protein product is CASSISTGGWYEQYF. Looking up the rest from reference TRBV19 and TRBJ2-7 gives the full variable domain: DGGITQSPKYLFRKEGQNVTLSCEQNLNHDAMYWYRQDPGQGLRLIYYSQIVNDFQKGDIAEGYSVSREKKESFPLTVTSAQKNPTAFYLCASSISTGGWYEQYFGPGTRLTVT.

This rearrangement joins TRBV28 to TRBJ2-1, with 8 bases that match TRBD2. The CDR3 has 12 amino acids. Per germline, CDR1 MDHEN and CDR2 SYDVKM. The trim removed 8 bases at V and 9 bases at J, leaving 6 bases unmatched. CDR3 amino acids: CASSPRGGEQFF. Here the CDR3 DNA reads TGTGCCAGCTCTCCACGGGGGGGTGAGCAGTTCTTC.

The CDR3 DNA reads as TGTGCCAGTAGTAGACGACAGGGAGGAAGTACTGAAGCTTTCTTT. Protein: CASSRRQGGSTEAFF. The chain is built from TRBV19 and TRBJ1-1; TRBD1 matches 7 bases. V dropped 4 bases and J dropped 5; count of bases not matched to a gene: 10. From germline, CDR1 is LNHDA and CDR2 SQIVND (reference sequence). The CDR3 runs 15 residues.

The chain employs TRBV11-2 and TRBJ2-1; 8 bases map to TRBD2. Germline loops: CDR1 SGHAT, CDR2 FQNNGV. The CDR3 consists of 17 residues. The trim removed 4 bases at V and 7 bases at J, leaving 15 bases unmatched. The CDR3 protein is CASSSRVLGLAGNEQFF. The CDR3 DNA follows: TGTGCCAGCAGCTCTCGAGTCCTCGGATTAGCGGGAAATGAGCAGTTCTTC.

V and J are TRBV7-9 and TRBJ2-1, with D possibly being TRBD1 or TRBD2 (6 bases each). CDR3 length: 17 amino acids. The V end lost 0 bases, the J end lost 4 bases, and 16 bases lay between the germline ends. Germline loops: CDR1 SEHNR, CDR2 FQNEAQ (reference sequence). CDR3: CASSLAGVGGLYNEQFF. In nucleotides, the CDR3 is TGTGCCAGCAGCTTAGCGGGAGTTGGGGGGCTATACAATGAGCAGTTCTTC.

This clone was counted a few times. This chain uses TRBV6-1 with TRBJ2-7; a possible D gene is TRBD1 (6 bases). Deletions cut 1 base from V and 7 bases from J, with 14 bases between. Germline V CDR1 and CDR2: MNHNS, SASEGT. The CDR3 runs to 14 residues. The CDR3 is CASSEVGRGGEQYF. The CDR3 DNA follows: TGTGCCAGCAGTGAAGTAGGTCGAGGGGGAGAGCAGTACTTC.

The rearrangement uses TRBV2 and TRBJ2-3; TRBD2 matches at 8 bases. The CDR3 loop spans 14 amino acids. The V and J ends lost 6 bases and 5 bases, in that order; junction bases with no gene match: 7. The germline gives CDR1 SNHLY, CDR2 FYNNEI. The CDR3 region is CASSGRVGRDTQYF. The DNA of the CDR3 is TGTGCCAGCAGCGGGAGGGTTGGACGAGATACGCAGTATTTT.

This chain connects TRBV5-1 to TRBJ2-7; 8 bases agree with TRBD2. The CDR3 spans 14 residues. The ends lost 3 bases at V and 5 bases at J; junction bases unmatched: 7. Germline CDR1 SGHRS, CDR2 YFSETQ. The chain's CDR3 is CASSYGSGMDEQYF. The CDR3 DNA reads as TGCGCCAGCAGCTACGGTAGCGGGATGGACGAGCAGTACTTC.

J is TRBJ1-2 and V is TRBV29-1; possible D gene TRBD1, 6 bases. The CDR3 length is 13 residues. From germline, CDR1 is SQVTM and CDR2 ANQGSEA. The V end lost 7 bases, the J end lost 2 bases, and 14 bases lay between the germline ends. CDR3 in DNA: TGCAGCGCGGGGACACATCCGAACTATGGCTACACCTTC. This sequence encodes CSAGTHPNYGYTF.

Details on this clone: Other DNA sequences in this sample translate to the same CDR3. The CDR3 DNA is TGCGCCAGCAGCCTGGAAGGGGGCGGTGAAGAAAAACTGTTTTTT. This encodes CASSLEGGGEEKLFF. V is TRBV5-1 and J is TRBJ1-4; 7 bases map to TRBD1. Germline CDR1 reads SGHRS; CDR2 reads YFSETQ. The V and J ends lost 4 bases and 8 bases, in that order; junction bases with no gene match: 11. The CDR3 is made up of 15 amino acids.

The V call is TRBV2, the J call TRBJ2-1; TRBD2 matches at 7 bases. V shed 2 bases, J shed 6 bases, and the junction held 7 bases outside the gene matches. The CDR3 length is 15 residues. Germline-derived CDR1 and CDR2 are SNHLY and FYNNEI. CDR3 residues: CASSEIAGVGNEQFF. CDR3 in DNA: TGTGCCAGCAGTGAAATCGCGGGAGTCGGCAATGAGCAGTTCTTC.

CDR3 sequence (DNA): TGTGCCAGCACCCAAGCGATGTACCACGAGCAGTACTTC. Protein sequence: CASTQAMYHEQYF. J is TRBJ2-7 and V is TRBV11-3; no clear D. From germline, CDR1 is SGHNT and CDR2 YENEEA. This CDR3 region has 13 residues. V was pared by 7 bases and J by 5 bases, with 15 bases between.

With regard to this clone: The same CDR3 also results from other DNA sequences found in this sample. This chain links TRBV4-1 with TRBJ2-7; D gene uncertain. The germline CDR1 and CDR2 sequences are MGHRA and YSYEKL. The CDR3 extends over 11 amino acids. Trimming stripped 3 bases from V and 5 bases from J, with 5 bases between. The CDR3 nucleotides are TGCGCCAGCAGCCAGGGTGACGAGCAGTACTTC. It yields the protein CASSQGDEQYF.

The V gene is TRBV5-1, the J gene TRBJ2-5; a weak D match, TRBD2 (5 bases). Trimming pared 4 bases from V and 5 bases from J, leaving 12 bases between. Germline CDR1 SGHRS, CDR2 YFSETQ. The CDR3 totals 13 residues. The CDR3 reads CASSATPGETQYF. The CDR3 DNA sequence: TGCGCCAGCAGCGCGACCCCGGGGGAGACCCAGTACTTC.

J is TRBJ2-1 and V is TRBV11-3, with a possible D match to TRBD2 (5 bases). The length of the CDR3 is 15 residues. Per the germline V gene, CDR1 is SGHNT and CDR2 is YENEEA. Trimming took off 1 base at V and 5 bases at J, with 12 bases between the two ends. CDR3 sequence reads: CASSLGAAEHNEQFF. Written as DNA, the CDR3 is TGTGCCAGCAGCTTAGGAGCAGCGGAACACAATGAGCAGTTCTTC.

This chain connects TRBV6-1 to TRBJ1-5; D is perhaps TRBD1 (6 bases). Germline CDR1 reads MNHNS; CDR2 reads SASEGT. Deletions cut 3 bases from V and 0 bases from J, with 9 bases between. The CDR3 extends over 15 amino acids. CDR3 nucleotide sequence: TGTGCCAGCAGTGACGGGACACTTAGCAATCAGCCCCAGCATTTT. Protein sequence: CASSDGTLSNQPQHF.

V and J are TRBV7-2 and TRBJ2-7; 7 nucleotides align to TRBD2. This CDR3 has 13 residues. Germline V gene sequence: CDR1 SGHTA, CDR2 FQGNSA. J gave up 2 bases and V 4 bases, and 2 bases lay outside the gene matches. CDR3 bases: TGTGCCAGCAGCTACGGGACTACCTACGAGCAGTACTTC. It yields the protein CASSYGTTYEQYF.

This clone has a handful of counts. This chain's CDR3 is CASSYAGMVNTEAFF. CDR3 sequence (DNA): TGTGCCAGCAGTTACGCCGGGATGGTGAACACTGAAGCTTTCTTT. V is TRBV2 and J is TRBJ1-1, with D uncertain. The CDR3 runs to 15 residues. Germline V lookup: CDR1 SNHLY, CDR2 FYNNEI. V lost 5 bases to trimming and J lost 0 bases, with 13 bases between them.

The sample holds one count of this clone. This rearrangement joins TRBV5-1 to TRBJ2-7, with D possibly matching TRBD2 (6 bases). V shed 0 bases and J shed 2 bases, with 18 bases lying between them. The CDR3 is 17 residues long. Germline V gene sequence: CDR1 SGHRS, CDR2 YFSETQ. CDR3 sequence (DNA): TGCGCCAGCAGCTTGGTAGTGGCGGGGCCGGGCCCCTACGAGCAGTACTTC. It yields the protein CASSLVVAGPGPYEQYF.

The chain joins TRBV27 to TRBJ2-1; no definite D call. The CDR3 is 15 residues long. The germline V gene encodes CDR1 MNHEY and CDR2 SMNVEV (reference sequence). V was shortened by 3 bases and J by 7 bases, with 16 bases between the two germline ends. DNA for the CDR3: TGTGCCAGCAGTTTGTTGGCCCTGAAGAAGAATGAGCAGTTCTTC. As protein: CASSLLALKKNEQFF.

The CDR3 DNA follows: TGTGCCAGCAGCTCCCTTGGACAGGACCAAGAGACCCAGTACTTC. Translated: CASSSLGQDQETQYF. The rearrangement joins TRBV5-4 to TRBJ2-5, with 7 bases matching TRBD1. CDR3 length equals 15 residues. Germline V gene data show CDR1 as SGHNT and CDR2 as YYREEE (reference sequence). J gave up 0 bases and V 3 bases, and 5 bases lay outside the gene matches.